This T cell receptor beta chain was obtained from a study of T-cell memory formation after mild COVID-19. Study at large: Among the donors, TCR clusters were largely specific to each donor.

Points from the study as a whole: Largely, contracting CD4+ clones fell within CM and EM, and contracting CD8+ clones within EMRA. Within pre-infection memory, some responding clones were found, suggesting cross-reactive memory joined.

Only a few counts were recorded for this clonotype. The antigen remains unidentified. TCRdb independently ran MiXCR on the 5' RACE reads; one entry per CDR3 protein. The sample includes approximately 430,000 distinct CDR3 sequences, 20% to 30% of them seen just once. V was clipped by 5 bases and J by 5 bases, with 15 bases between them. Germline CDR1 is SGHAT and CDR2 is FQNNGV. This CDR3 region has 14 residues. The rearrangement uses TRBV11-2 and TRBJ1-2; possibly TRBD1 for D (5 bases). The sample taken for sequencing was PBMCs or a T cell subset sorted from them (not recorded which). The sequence came from an adult woman who had mild COVID-19 (a few samples of this study predate the infection). Cell type and time point are not known. CDR3 region: CASSNIKGSYGYTF. The CDR3, as DNA: TGTGCCAGCAGCAACATAAAGGGGTCATATGGCTACACCTTC.